These 22 T cell receptor beta chains share one sample of origin, sequenced in a study of OX40 agonist ivuxolimab in advanced cancers. Data came from immunoSEQ multiplex PCR; TCRdb stores just in-frame clones and leaves some out. The table has around 76,000 clones, about 82% seen once. The sample consisted of CD4+ or CD8+ T cells sorted from blood, taken in a trial of the OX40 agonist ivuxolimab. The source of these receptors is an adult with an advanced solid tumor such as melanoma, head and neck, liver or kidney cancer.

V and J are TRBV18 and TRBJ2-7; no definite D call. CDR3 size: 13 residues. V was pared by 3 bases and J by 7 bases, with 13 bases between. Germline V gene data show CDR1 as KGHSH and CDR2 as LQKENI. The CDR3 region has the DNA TGTGCCAGCTCACCGACCGCACTGGGGGAGCAGTACGTC. It yields the protein CASSPTALGEQYV.

V usage is TRBV7-8 and J usage is TRBJ2-5; D is uncertain. The end of the DNA is better explained by TRBJ2-7, so the J call may be wrong. Germline V gene data show CDR1 as SGHVS and CDR2 as FQNEAQ. The CDR3 totals 14 residues. DNA of the CDR3: TGTGCCAGCAGGGCGAATGTTGGTACGTACGAGCAGTACTTC. Encoded protein: CASRANVGTYEQYF.

The chain employs TRBV30 and TRBJ1-5; tentatively, D is TRBD1 (5 bases). Trimming pared 1 base from V and 6 bases from J, leaving 10 bases between. Germline V CDR1 and CDR2: GTSNPN, SVGIG (reference sequence). This CDR3 comprises 13 residues. CDR3 loop: CAWSEGAAQPQHF. DNA for the CDR3: TGTGCCTGGAGTGAAGGGGCCGCTCAGCCCCAGCATTTT.

J is TRBJ2-7 and V is TRBV7-2; D is possibly TRBD2 (6 bases). With 3 bases removed from V and 7 bases from J, the gap between germline ends came to 22 bases. The CDR3 is 16 amino acids. CDR1 SGHTA and CDR2 FQGNSA come from the germline V gene. This chain's CDR3 is CASSLEGRTGRGEQYF. The CDR3 nucleotides are TGTGCCAGCAGCTTGGAGGGCCGAACCGGCCGGGGAGAGCAGTACTTC. The full variable domain, rest sourced from reference TRBV7-2 and TRBJ2-7, is GAGVSQSPSNKVTEKGKDVELRCDPISGHTALYWYRQSLGQGLEFLIYFQGNSAPDKSGLPSDRFSAERTGGSVSTLTIQRTQQEDSAVYLCASSLEGRTGRGEQYFGPGTRLTVT.

V and J are TRBV6-5 and TRBJ1-2; D is possibly TRBD1 (6 bases). This CDR3 region has 15 residues. Germline loops: CDR1 MNHEY, CDR2 SVGAGI. V was pared by 0 bases and J by 4 bases, with 12 bases between. Here the CDR3 reads CASSYSIGGPYGYTF. The CDR3 DNA sequence: TGTGCCAGCAGTTACTCAATAGGGGGGCCCTATGGCTACACCTTC.

This chain connects TRBV7-2 to TRBJ2-5, with D perhaps being TRBD1 or TRBD2 (5 bases each). V was pared by 2 bases and J by 4 bases, with 14 bases between. Germline V gives CDR1 SGHTA, CDR2 FQGNSA. The CDR3 totals 15 residues. For the CDR3, the DNA is TGTGCCAGCAGCTTACAACTAGACAGAGGAGAGACCCAGTACTTC. This sequence encodes CASSLQLDRGETQYF.

This chain links TRBV28 with TRBJ2-1; the match to TRBD2 covers 13 bases. The CDR3 totals 16 residues. With 6 bases clipped from V and 1 base from J, the junction kept 3 bases outside the gene matches. Germline V gene data show CDR1 as MDHEN and CDR2 as SYDVKM. CDR3 coding DNA: TGTGCCAGCAGATCGACTAGCGGGAGGTCCTACAATGAGCAGTTCTTC. Translated, it gives CASRSTSGRSYNEQFF. Supplemented by reference TRBV28 and TRBJ2-1, the full variable domain reads DVKVTQSSRYLVKRTGEKVFLECVQDMDHENMFWYRQDPGLGLRLIYFSYDVKMKEKGDIPEGYSVSREKKERFSLILESASTNQTSMYLCASRSTSGRSYNEQFFGPGTRLTVL.

The chain couples TRBV7-3 to TRBJ2-1, with 8 bases aligning to TRBD2. Germline V gene sequence: CDR1 SGHTA, CDR2 FQGTGA. The ends lost 5 bases at V and 4 bases at J; junction bases unmatched: 10. This CDR3 is 16 amino acids long. The CDR3 protein is CASSPGGAGGYNEQFF. DNA of the CDR3: TGTGCCAGCAGCCCCGGAGGGGCGGGAGGATACAATGAGCAGTTCTTC.

J is TRBJ2-5 and V is TRBV19, with 7 bases lining up with TRBD1. CDR3 length: 13 residues. V lost 4 bases to trimming and J lost 1 base; unmatched junction nucleotides: 0. Germline-derived CDR1 and CDR2 are LNHDA and SQIVND (reference sequence). DNA for the CDR3: TGTGCCAGTAGTAAGGGGGCCCAAGAGACCCAGTACTTC. Amino acids: CASSKGAQETQYF.

The rearrangement uses TRBV28 and TRBJ2-3; 8 bases agree with TRBD2. The CDR3 length is 15 residues. The germline CDR1 and CDR2 sequences are MDHEN and SYDVKM. V dropped 2 bases and J dropped 1; count of bases not matched to a gene: 2. The CDR3 sequence: CASSLLAGGTDTQYF. CDR3 in DNA: TGTGCCAGCAGTTTACTAGCGGGCGGCACAGATACGCAGTATTTT.

This chain uses TRBV7-2 with TRBJ2-3, with TRBD2 identical over 9 bases. V lost 5 bases and J lost 6; bases outside the gene matches: 12. The CDR3 has 16 residues. The germline gives CDR1 SGHTA, CDR2 FQGNSA. The DNA for the CDR3 is TGTGCCAGCAGCCCCTGGGCTAGCGGGACCCGGGATACGCAGTATTTT. This translates into CASSPWASGTRDTQYF.

This clone was observed a few times. The chain uses TRBV2 and TRBJ1-1; TRBD1 might be the D (6 bases). Per germline, CDR1 SNHLY and CDR2 FYNNEI. The CDR3 has 15 residues. The ends were cut back, 6 bases at V and 4 bases at J, with 18 bases in the middle. CDR3 nucleotide sequence: TGTGCCAGCAGACTCAACAACCAGGGGAGCACTGAAGCTTTCTTT. The encoded protein is CASRLNNQGSTEAFF.

This clone has just one count. The genes are TRBV7-2 and TRBJ2-2; no clear D. Germline loops: CDR1 SGHTA, CDR2 FQGNSA. V shed 7 bases and J shed 0 bases, with 12 bases lying between them. CDR3 length equals 15 residues. The CDR3 bases are TGTGCCAGCAAATTGGCCAGCGCGAACACCGGGGAGCTGTTTTTT. It specifies CASKLASANTGELFF. Full variable domain (missing parts from reference TRBV7-2 and TRBJ2-2): GAGVSQSPSNKVTEKGKDVELRCDPISGHTALYWYRQSLGQGLEFLIYFQGNSAPDKSGLPSDRFSAERTGGSVSTLTIQRTQQEDSAVYLCASKLASANTGELFFGEGSRLTVL.

Concerning this clone: A junction boundary mismatches the germline segment, possibly from a read error. The rearrangement uses TRBV7-7 and TRBJ2-1; D call uncertain. CDR3 length equals 15 residues. The germline V gene has CDR1 SSHAT and CDR2 FNYEAQ (reference sequence). The CDR3 spells CASSLGSSSYNEQFF. The CDR3 DNA is TGTGCTAGCAGCTTAGGTTCGAGCTCCTACAATGAGCAGTTCTTC.

The V gene is TRBV5-1, the J gene TRBJ2-3; 14 bases map to TRBD2. J gave up 5 bases and V 3 bases, and 5 bases lay outside the gene matches. Germline CDR1 and CDR2: SGHRS and YFSETQ. The CDR3 totals 16 residues. CDR3 nucleotide sequence: TGCGCCAGCAGCTCGGGACTAGCGGGAGCCGGAGATACGCAGTATTTT. It is translated as CASSSGLAGAGDTQYF.

CDR3 in amino acids: CASSLELGGNTIYF. CDR3 DNA sequence: TGTGCCAGCAGCCTGGAGCTGGGGGGAAACACCATATATTTT. This chain uses TRBV5-5 with TRBJ1-3, with no clear D. This CDR3 comprises 14 residues. The V and J ends lost 4 bases and 4 bases respectively, with 12 bases between them. Looked up from germline, CDR1 is SGHKS and CDR2 is YYEKEE (reference sequence).

The CDR3 loop reads CASSYHKEAYEQYF. The CDR3 coding sequence is TGTGCCAGCAGTTACCACAAAGAGGCCTACGAGCAGTACTTC. V usage is TRBV2 and J usage is TRBJ2-7; D unresolved. Germline CDR1 SNHLY, CDR2 FYNNEI. This CDR3 region has 14 residues. The V end lost 5 bases, the J end lost 2 bases, and 13 bases lay between the germline ends.

The genes are TRBV19 and TRBJ1-5, with D unclear. The CDR3 has 15 residues. Germline CDR1 is LNHDA and CDR2 is SQIVND (reference sequence). With 7 bases removed from V and 2 bases from J, the gap between germline ends came to 15 bases. The CDR3 spells CASTPWAGGNQPQHF. In DNA, the CDR3 is TGTGCCAGTACCCCCTGGGCAGGAGGCAATCAGCCCCAGCATTTT.

This chain joins TRBV5-6 and TRBJ1-2; 9 bases are shared with TRBD1. CDR1 and CDR2 (germline): SGHDT, YYEEEE. The CDR3 runs 12 residues. V lost 4 bases and J lost 7; bases outside the gene matches: 2. The CDR3 loop reads CASSGTGIGYTF. The DNA of the CDR3 is TGTGCCAGCAGCGGGACAGGGATTGGCTACACCTTC. Using reference TRBV5-6 and TRBJ1-2 for the parts outside the CDR3, the full variable domain is DAGVTQSPTHLIKTRGQQVTLRCSPKSGHDTVSWYQQALGQGPQFIFQYYEEEERQRGNFPDRFSGHQFPNYSSELNVNALLLGDSALYLCASSGTGIGYTFGSGTRLTVV.

V and J are TRBV11-2 and TRBJ2-3, with 11 bases aligning to TRBD2. Unmatched junction bases numbered 4, after V lost 5 bases and J lost 3 bases. The CDR3 totals 15 residues. In germline, CDR1 is SGHAT, CDR2 FQNNGV. The CDR3 DNA reads TGTGCCAGCAGCCCGACTAGCGGGATAACAGATACGCAGTATTTT. This encodes CASSPTSGITDTQYF.

This chain joins TRBV5-6 and TRBJ1-1, with D perhaps TRBD1 (5 bases). There are 15 residues in the CDR3. Germline loops: CDR1 SGHDT, CDR2 YYEEEE. The V and J ends lost 4 bases and 5 bases respectively, with 18 bases between them. The CDR3 reads CASSLGSGIKTEAFF. CDR3 nucleotide sequence: TGTGCCAGCAGCCTCGGGTCAGGGATTAAAACTGAAGCTTTCTTT.

V is TRBV19 and J is TRBJ1-5; the D is unclear. Germline V lookup: CDR1 LNHDA, CDR2 SQIVND (reference sequence). V was pared by 4 bases and J by 5 bases, with 9 bases between. The CDR3 has 13 residues. The CDR3: CASSTQKDQPQHF. CDR3 in DNA: TGTGCCAGTAGTACACAGAAGGATCAGCCCCAGCATTTT. Full variable domain (rest looked up from reference TRBV19 and TRBJ1-5): DGGITQSPKYLFRKEGQNVTLSCEQNLNHDAMYWYRQDPGQGLRLIYYSQIVNDFQKGDIAEGYSVSREKKESFPLTVTSAQKNPTAFYLCASSTQKDQPQHFGDGTRLSIL.